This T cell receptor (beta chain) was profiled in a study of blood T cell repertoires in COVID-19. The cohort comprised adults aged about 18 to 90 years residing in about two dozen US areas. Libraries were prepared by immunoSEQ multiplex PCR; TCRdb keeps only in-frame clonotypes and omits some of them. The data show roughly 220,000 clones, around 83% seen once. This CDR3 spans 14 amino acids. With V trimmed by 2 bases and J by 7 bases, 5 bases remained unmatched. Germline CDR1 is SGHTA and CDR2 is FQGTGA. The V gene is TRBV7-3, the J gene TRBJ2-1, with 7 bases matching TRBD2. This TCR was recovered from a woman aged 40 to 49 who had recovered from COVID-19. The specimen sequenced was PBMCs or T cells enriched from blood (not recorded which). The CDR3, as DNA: TGTGCCAGCAGCTTAGGGGACTACGGGAATGAGCAGTTCTTC. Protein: CASSLGDYGNEQFF.